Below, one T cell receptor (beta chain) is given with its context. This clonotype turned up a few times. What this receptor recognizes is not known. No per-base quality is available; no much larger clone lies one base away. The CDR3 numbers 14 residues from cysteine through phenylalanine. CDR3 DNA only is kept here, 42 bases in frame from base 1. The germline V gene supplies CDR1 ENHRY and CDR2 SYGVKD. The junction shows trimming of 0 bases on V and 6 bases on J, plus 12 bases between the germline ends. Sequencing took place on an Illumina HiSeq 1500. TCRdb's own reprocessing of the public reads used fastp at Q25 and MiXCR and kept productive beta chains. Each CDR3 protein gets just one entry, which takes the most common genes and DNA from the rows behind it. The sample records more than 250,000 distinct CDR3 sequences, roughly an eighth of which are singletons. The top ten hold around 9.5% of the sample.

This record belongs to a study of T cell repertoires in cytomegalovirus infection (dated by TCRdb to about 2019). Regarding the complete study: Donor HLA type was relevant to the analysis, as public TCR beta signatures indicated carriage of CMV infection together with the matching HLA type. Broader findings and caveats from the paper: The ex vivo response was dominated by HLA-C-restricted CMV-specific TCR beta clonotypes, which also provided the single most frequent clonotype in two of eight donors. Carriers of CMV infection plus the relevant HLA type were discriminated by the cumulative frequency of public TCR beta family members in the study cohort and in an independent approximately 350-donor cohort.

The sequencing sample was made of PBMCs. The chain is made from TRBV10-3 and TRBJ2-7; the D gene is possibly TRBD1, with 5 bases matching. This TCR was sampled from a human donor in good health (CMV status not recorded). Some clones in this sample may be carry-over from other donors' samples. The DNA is TGTGCCATCAGTGAGTCGGGGCCGATAGGCGAGCAGTACTTC. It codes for CAISESGPIGEQYF.